These 10 T cell receptor beta chains originate from one sample sequenced in a study of a mutant IDH1 vaccine in newly diagnosed glioma. The time point: week 23, last vaccination. With topical imiquimod, each dose of the vaccine consisted of 300 ug of mutant IDH1 20-mer peptide. TCRdb keeps only in-frame clones here, not all; method: immunoSEQ multiplex PCR. Of about 56,000 clones detected, about 90% appear once; the ten largest clones hold about 1.5%. Their antigen targets remain unknown. This material consisted of PBMCs, taken from a glioma patient whose treatment included an IDH1 peptide vaccine. All receptors come from a man in his forties with glioma.

DNA of the CDR3: TGTGCCAGCGTTGGGAGCGGGAGATACAATGAGCAGTTCTTC. Its translation is CASVGSGRYNEQFF. This chain connects TRBV6-5 to TRBJ2-1; 8 nucleotides line up with TRBD2. Per germline, CDR1 MNHEY and CDR2 SVGAGI. Unmatched junction bases numbered 7, after V lost 8 bases and J lost 4 bases. The CDR3 spans 14 residues.

The V gene is TRBV27, the J gene TRBJ2-5; no firm D call. Germline CDR1 is MNHEY and CDR2 is SMNVEV (reference sequence). V shed 2 bases and J shed 7 bases, with 5 bases lying between them. The CDR3 has 11 residues. DNA for the CDR3: TGTGCCAGCAGTTTAGGTGCGACCCAGTACTTC. Translating gives CASSLGATQYF.

CDR3 in DNA: TGCAGCGGAAGGACTAGCGCGTACGAGCAGTACTTC. As protein: CSGRTSAYEQYF. This chain joins TRBV29-1 and TRBJ2-7; 9 bases are shared with TRBD2. Germline CDR1 SQVTM, CDR2 ANQGSEA. V lost 7 bases to trimming and J lost 4 bases; unmatched junction nucleotides: 5. The CDR3 is 12 amino acids.

The chain couples TRBV2 to TRBJ1-2; D is unresolved. CDR1 is SNHLY and CDR2 is FYNNEI in the germline V gene. The CDR3 covers 18 residues. V shed 2 bases and J shed 6 bases, with 25 bases lying between them. The CDR3 nucleotides are TGTGCCAGCAGTGAAAACATCGATGGACGGGCAGAGGGTGATGGCTACACCTTC. Amino acid sequence: CASSENIDGRAEGDGYTF.

The chain is built from TRBV9 and TRBJ1-1; possible D gene TRBD1, 6 bases. CDR1 and CDR2 from the germline V gene are SGDLS and YYNGEE. The V end was cut by 0 bases, the J end by 7 bases, with 13 bases between. The CDR3 spans 14 residues. As DNA, the CDR3 is TGTGCCAGCAGCGTAGCTGGACGGACAGTTGAAGCTTTCTTT. It is translated as CASSVAGRTVEAFF.

The rearrangement links TRBV5-6 to TRBJ2-7; TRBD2 matches 8 bases. The ends lost 4 bases at V and 0 bases at J; junction bases unmatched: 6. Germline loops: CDR1 SGHDT, CDR2 YYEEEE. CDR3 size: 15 residues. The CDR3 sequence: CASSIVAGNSYEQYF. DNA for the CDR3: TGTGCCAGCAGCATAGTAGCGGGGAACTCCTACGAGCAGTACTTC.

This chain connects TRBV18 to TRBJ1-2, with TRBD1 identical over 8 bases. This CDR3 contains 14 residues. From germline, CDR1 is KGHSH and CDR2 LQKENI. Trimming removed 0 bases from V and 10 bases from J; junction bases left unmatched: 7. The CDR3 nucleotides read TGTGCCAGCTCACCACCGGGACAGGCTCGGACCTACACCTTC. Residues: CASSPPGQARTYTF. Using reference TRBV18 and TRBJ1-2 for the parts outside the CDR3, the full variable domain is NAGVMQNPRHLVRRRGQEARLRCSPMKGHSHVYWYRQLPEEGLKFMVYLQKENIIDESGMPKERFSAEFPKEGPSILRIQQVVRGDSAAYFCASSPPGQARTYTFGSGTRLTVV.

This rearrangement joins TRBV6-6 to TRBJ1-2; the D gene is possibly TRBD1 (5 bases). This CDR3 is 15 amino acids long. Germline assignment: CDR1 MNHNY and CDR2 SVGAGI (reference sequence). Trimming removed 7 bases at V and 1 base at J, with 16 bases between. The CDR3 region has the DNA TGTGCCAGCACCTCCCACGGGCAGGGTAACTATGGCTACACCTTC. It translates to CASTSHGQGNYGYTF.

The genes are TRBV7-3 and TRBJ2-7, with D unresolved. V was cut by 5 bases and J by 0 bases, with 11 bases left in between. The CDR3 consists of 14 residues. Germline V gene data show CDR1 as SGHTA and CDR2 as FQGTGA. CDR3 sequence (DNA): TGTGCCAGCAGCCCCGGACGCAACTCCTACGAGCAGTACTTC. Translated: CASSPGRNSYEQYF.

This chain links TRBV30 with TRBJ2-7, with D maybe TRBD2 (5 bases). This CDR3 has 15 residues. Germline CDR1 reads GTSNPN; CDR2 reads SVGIG (reference sequence). Trimming left V 3 bases short and J 1 base short, with 16 bases between. CDR3 bases: TGTGCCTGGAGGGGTCCCGGAGGCCAATCCTACGAGCAGTACTTC. This codes for CAWRGPGGQSYEQYF.